This T cell receptor beta chain was identified during a study of human T cells and chemical hapten exposure. Study at large: Patch tests of 0.01% DPC on the upper back were read at 6 days.

The time point here: pre-sensitization, week 0. Treatment in this sample: therapeutic diphenylcyclopropenone sensitization with weekly scalp DPC. One entry per CDR3 protein, called by TCRdb with MiXCR from the RACE reads. The table lists roughly 40,000 distinct CDR3 sequences, over 9.5% of them singletons, with roughly 6% in the top ten. Per germline, CDR1 MNHEY and CDR2 SVGEGT. V was shortened by 3 bases and J by 0 bases, with 3 bases between the two germline ends. The CDR3 is 13 residues long. V gene TRBV6-2 or TRBV6-3 combines with J gene TRBJ2-1; D gene uncertain. This material consisted of whole blood, taken in connection with sensitization to the hapten diphenylcyclopropenone (DPC). This receptor was obtained from a man aged 25-40 years with alopecia areata. Some clones in this sample may be carry-over from other donors' samples. This CDR3 reads CASSYSSYNEQFF. The CDR3 DNA reads as TGTGCCAGCAGTTATAGCTCCTACAATGAGCAGTTCTTC.